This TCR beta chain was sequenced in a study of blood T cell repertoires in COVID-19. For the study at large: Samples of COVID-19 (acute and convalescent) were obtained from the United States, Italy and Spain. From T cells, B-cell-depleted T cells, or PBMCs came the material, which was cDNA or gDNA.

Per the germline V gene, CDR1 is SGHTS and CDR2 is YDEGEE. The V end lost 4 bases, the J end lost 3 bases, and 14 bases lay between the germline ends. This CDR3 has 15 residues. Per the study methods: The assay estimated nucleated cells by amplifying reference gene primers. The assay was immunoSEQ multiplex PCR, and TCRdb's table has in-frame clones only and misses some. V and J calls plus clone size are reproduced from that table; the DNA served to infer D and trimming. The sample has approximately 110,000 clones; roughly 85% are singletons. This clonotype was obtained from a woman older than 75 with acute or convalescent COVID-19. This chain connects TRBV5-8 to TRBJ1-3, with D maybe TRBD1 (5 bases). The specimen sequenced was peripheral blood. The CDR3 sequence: CASSPRTGIGNTIYF. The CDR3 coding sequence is TGTGCCAGCAGCCCACGTACAGGAATTGGAAACACCATATATTTT.